A single sample is the source of the 27 T cell receptor beta chains below, sequenced in a study of cytomegalovirus exposure and HLA in healthy donors. Amplification used 60 Vbeta primers and 13 Jbeta primers. Clones were sequenced by immunoSEQ multiplex PCR, and TCRdb holds only the in-frame ones, with some missing. The sample lists some 110,000 clones; 75% to 90% were seen once. Input material: PBMCs. The receptors were gathered from a young man in good health and CMV-seropositive.

The chain combines TRBV4-1 with TRBJ1-1; D perhaps matches TRBD1 (6 bases). V lost 3 bases, J lost 4 bases, and 15 bases lay in between. The CDR3 spans 15 residues. CDR1 is MGHRA, CDR2 YSYEKL, per germline. The CDR3 protein is CASSQNQGSITEAFF. The CDR3 nucleotides read TGCGCCAGCAGCCAGAATCAGGGGTCGATCACTGAAGCTTTCTTT.

This chain joins TRBV18 and TRBJ1-2; 9 bases map to TRBD1. The CDR3 runs 16 residues. Germline V gives CDR1 KGHSH, CDR2 LQKENI. With V trimmed by 4 bases and J by 2 bases, 8 bases remained unmatched. The CDR3 DNA reads as TGTGCCAGCTCACTCAACGCACAGGGGGCCAACTATGGCTACACCTTC. Amino acids: CASSLNAQGANYGYTF.

In this sample, this clone turned up once. The chain recombines TRBV6-6 with TRBJ2-7, with TRBD1 identical over 7 bases. Per the germline V gene, CDR1 is MNHNY and CDR2 is SVGAGI (reference sequence). Trimming at V came to 2 bases and at J to 2 bases, leaving 3 bases not matched to a gene. This CDR3 is built from 14 residues. CDR3 sequence reads: CASSYTGDTYEQYF. The CDR3 DNA is TGTGCCAGCAGTTACACAGGGGATACCTACGAGCAGTACTTC.

The chain links TRBV6-1 to TRBJ1-4; D possibly corresponds to TRBD1 (6 bases). The CDR3 loop spans 15 amino acids. Trimming took off 0 bases at V and 8 bases at J, with 13 bases between the two ends. CDR1 is MNHNS and CDR2 is SASEGT in the germline V gene. This chain's CDR3 is CASSEAMGDNEKLFF. CDR3 nucleotides: TGTGCCAGCAGTGAAGCAATGGGGGACAACGAAAAACTGTTTTTT.

This clone appeared a few times. The genes are TRBV7-9 and TRBJ2-2; D remains unclear. V lost 11 bases and J 3 bases, leaving 10 bases between the germline ends. Germline assignment: CDR1 SEHNR and CDR2 FQNEAQ (reference sequence). The CDR3 is 12 amino acids. The chain's CDR3 is CAPEVDTGELFF. As DNA, the CDR3 is TGTGCCCCAGAGGTGGACACCGGGGAGCTGTTTTTT.

The chain joins TRBV14 to TRBJ1-5, with TRBD1 as a possible D gene (6 bases). V was trimmed by 1 base and J by 4 bases, leaving 11 bases between them. Per germline, CDR1 SGHDN and CDR2 FVKESK. There are 15 residues in the CDR3. The CDR3, as DNA: TGTGCCAGCAGCCAAGGAGGCCAGGGGAATCAGCCCCAGCATTTT. Protein product: CASSQGGQGNQPQHF.

V usage is TRBV27 and J usage is TRBJ1-2; TRBD1 matches 7 bases. Unmatched junction bases numbered 10, after V lost 5 bases and J lost 4 bases. CDR3 length equals 15 residues. Germline lookup yields CDR1 MNHEY and CDR2 SMNVEV (reference sequence). In DNA, the CDR3 is TGTGCCAGCAGTCTGTCCCGGGACAGAGCCTATGGCTACACCTTC. This translates into CASSLSRDRAYGYTF.

V gene TRBV28 combines with J gene TRBJ2-1; a possible D gene is TRBD2 (5 bases). Trimming removed 3 bases at V and 10 bases at J, with 13 bases between. The germline gives CDR1 MDHEN, CDR2 SYDVKM. The CDR3 is 13 amino acids. CDR3 bases: TGTGCCAGCAGTTTGGCTCAGACGGGAGAGCAGTTCTTC. This translates into CASSLAQTGEQFF.

V usage is TRBV5-6 and J usage is TRBJ2-3, with D possibly being TRBD1 (6 bases). Trimming stripped 0 bases from V and 2 bases from J, with 10 bases between. Germline values: CDR1 SGHDT, CDR2 YYEEEE. The CDR3 contains 15 residues. The CDR3 coding sequence is TGTGCCAGCAGCTTGGGGCAGGGGCACACAGATACGCAGTATTTT. It encodes CASSLGQGHTDTQYF.

The J gene is TRBJ1-6, the V gene TRBV19; D may be TRBD1 (6 bases). The V end was cut by 4 bases, the J end by 10 bases, with 11 bases between. This CDR3 region has 13 residues. The germline V gene has CDR1 LNHDA and CDR2 SQIVND (reference sequence). This chain's CDR3 is CASSKQGGSPLHF. The CDR3 nucleotides are TGTGCCAGTAGTAAACAGGGCGGATCACCCCTCCACTTT.

CDR3 sequence: CASSAWGRSYTEAFF. The CDR3 DNA reads as TGTGCCAGCAGTGCGTGGGGCAGGTCGTACACTGAAGCTTTCTTT. The chain employs TRBV27 and TRBJ1-1; a weak D match, TRBD1 (5 bases). Trimming pared 5 bases from V and 3 bases from J, leaving 16 bases between. This CDR3 is 15 amino acids long. CDR1 MNHEY and CDR2 SMNVEV come from the germline V gene (reference sequence).

The chain links TRBV7-6 to TRBJ2-7, with TRBD2 matching 11 bases. V dropped 5 bases and J dropped 2; count of bases not matched to a gene: 8. The CDR3 length is 16 residues. Germline V CDR1 and CDR2: SGHVS, FNYEAQ. The CDR3 loop is CASSLTTSGSPYEQYF. The CDR3 DNA reads TGTGCCAGCAGCCTAACTACTAGCGGGAGCCCCTACGAGCAGTACTTC.

J is TRBJ2-3 and V is TRBV4-3; TRBD2 matches at 7 bases. The V segment lost 4 bases and the J segment 4 bases; nucleotides outside the gene matches: 8. Germline values: CDR1 LGHNA, CDR2 YSLEER. This CDR3 comprises 15 residues. Written as DNA, the CDR3 is TGCGCCAGCAGCCCCCGGGATAGCGGGTCAGATACGCAGTATTTT. This translates into CASSPRDSGSDTQYF.

With respect to this clone: The identical CDR3 is also encoded by other nucleotide sequences in the sample. This chain links TRBV4-1 with TRBJ1-1; 12 bases line up with TRBD1. The V gene end was trimmed by 1 base and the J gene end by 3 bases; junction bases not matched to a gene: 3. The CDR3 runs 16 residues. Germline CDR1 reads MGHRA; CDR2 reads YSYEKL. CDR3 loop: CASSQVGTGGHTEAFF. CDR3 DNA: TGCGCCAGCAGCCAAGTAGGGACAGGGGGCCACACTGAAGCTTTCTTT.

This clone was recorded a few times. This chain joins TRBV4-1 and TRBJ2-7; D is perhaps TRBD1 (6 bases). V lost 1 base and J 6 bases, leaving 16 bases between the germline ends. Germline V gene sequence: CDR1 MGHRA, CDR2 YSYEKL. CDR3 size: 15 residues. CDR3 in amino acids: CASSQAPGQALEQYF. In nucleotides, the CDR3 is TGCGCCAGCAGCCAAGCCCCGGGACAAGCCCTCGAGCAGTACTTC.

This clone turned up a few times. The chain combines TRBV19 with TRBJ1-2; 8 bases fit TRBD1. Trimming took 5 bases from V and 1 from J; bases not matched to a gene: 12. Per the germline V gene, CDR1 is LNHDA and CDR2 is SQIVND (reference sequence). The CDR3 runs 17 residues. This CDR3 reads CASSSPGTGRLNYGYTF. CDR3 bases: TGTGCCAGTAGTTCCCCAGGGACAGGTCGTCTTAACTATGGCTACACCTTC.

There are a few counts of this clone. The J gene is TRBJ1-5, the V gene TRBV2, with D perhaps TRBD1 (6 bases). Trimming shortened V by 6 bases and J by 6 bases, and 15 bases separated the two germline ends. The CDR3 has 14 amino acids. CDR1 and CDR2 (germline): SNHLY, FYNNEI. CDR3 region: CASRQQQGRQPQHF. Here the CDR3 DNA reads TGTGCCAGCAGGCAACAACAGGGCCGTCAGCCCCAGCATTTT.

This rearrangement joins TRBV5-4 to TRBJ2-7; 8 bases match TRBD1. The CDR3 contains 14 residues. Germline trimming cut 4 bases from V and 2 bases from J; bases unmatched to any gene: 5. Germline lookup yields CDR1 SGHNT and CDR2 YYREEE (reference sequence). The CDR3: CASSEGQATYEQYF. CDR3 nucleotide sequence: TGTGCCAGCAGCGAGGGACAGGCCACCTACGAGCAGTACTTC.

This clone was found a few times. The gene calls are TRBV6-6 and TRBJ1-1; 10 bases agree with TRBD1. The trim removed 4 bases at V and 5 bases at J, leaving 1 base unmatched. The CDR3 has 13 amino acids. Germline V gene sequence: CDR1 MNHNY, CDR2 SVGAGI (reference sequence). CDR3 region: CASSWTGGTEAFF. For the CDR3, the DNA is TGTGCCAGCAGTTGGACAGGGGGGACTGAAGCTTTCTTT.

The gene calls are TRBV7-8 and TRBJ2-3; TRBD2 agrees at 12 bases. CDR3 length equals 19 residues. Germline assignment: CDR1 SGHVS and CDR2 FQNEAQ. The V segment lost 0 bases and the J segment 2 bases; nucleotides outside the gene matches: 9. The CDR3 region is CASSLAPSGGAGLTDTQYF. The CDR3 DNA reads as TGTGCCAGCAGCTTAGCGCCTAGCGGGGGGGCGGGCCTCACAGATACGCAGTATTTT.

The chain is built from TRBV7-6 and TRBJ2-1; TRBD2 matches at 8 bases. Unmatched junction bases numbered 6, after V lost 4 bases and J lost 1 base. CDR1 is SGHVS, CDR2 FNYEAQ, per germline. The CDR3 loop spans 16 amino acids. In DNA, the CDR3 is TGTGCCAGCAGCTCCCCCGGGGGGGGGTCCTACAATGAGCAGTTCTTC. Amino acid sequence: CASSSPGGGSYNEQFF.

This chain uses TRBV19 with TRBJ2-7; 10 bases align to TRBD1. CDR1 LNHDA and CDR2 SQIVND come from the germline V gene (reference sequence). J lost 4 bases, V lost 0 bases, and 9 bases had no gene match. The CDR3 sequence is 17 residues long. For the CDR3, the DNA is TGTGCCAGTAGTATAGACCTCGGGACAGGGGCTTTGTACGAGCAGTACTTC. This encodes CASSIDLGTGALYEQYF.

The rearrangement joins TRBV7-8 to TRBJ1-1, with 8 bases fitting TRBD1. Germline loops: CDR1 SGHVS, CDR2 FQNEAQ. The CDR3 extends over 17 amino acids. V lost 5 bases to trimming and J lost 0 bases; unmatched junction nucleotides: 11. CDR3: CASSEATGARLNTEAFF. In nucleotides, the CDR3 is TGTGCCAGCAGCGAGGCGACAGGGGCTCGCCTGAACACTGAAGCTTTCTTT.

The chain links TRBV7-5 to TRBJ1-5. TRBV7-5 has pseudogene status. The CDR3 spans 10 residues. The CDR3 sequence: CARPLRPQHF. The CDR3 bases are TGTGCCAGACCCCTTCGGCCCCAGCATTTT.

Note on this clone: Since no conserved phenylalanine or tryptophan closes the CDR3, a read error is the likely cause. As DNA, the CDR3 is TGCGCCAGCAGCTCCCCGGGACAGTTGAACACTGAAGCTTTCGTT. Amino acids: CASSSPGQLNTEAFV. The chain joins TRBV5-1 to TRBJ1-1; TRBD1 agrees at 7 bases. V lost 3 bases and J lost 0; bases outside the gene matches: 5. Germline loops: CDR1 SGHRS, CDR2 YFSETQ. This CDR3 has 15 residues.

This chain joins TRBV7-8 and TRBJ2-7, with D maybe TRBD1 (6 bases). The germline V gene encodes CDR1 SGHVS and CDR2 FQNEAQ. The CDR3 runs to 13 residues. Trimming shortened V by 5 bases and J by 1 base, and 9 bases separated the two germline ends. This CDR3 reads CASSPGQSYEQYF. The CDR3 bases are TGTGCCAGCAGCCCCGGACAGTCCTACGAGCAGTACTTC. Full variable domain (rest looked up from reference TRBV7-8 and TRBJ2-7): GAGVSQSPRYKVAKRGQDVALRCDPISGHVSLFWYQQALGQGPEFLTYFQNEAQLDKSGLPSDRFFAERPEGSVSTLKIQRTQQEDSAVYLCASSPGQSYEQYFGPGTRLTVT.

The rearrangement joins TRBV28 to TRBJ1-3; tentative D call: TRBD1 (6 bases). In germline, CDR1 is MDHEN, CDR2 SYDVKM. The CDR3 runs to 14 residues. The ends were cut back, 7 bases at V and 4 bases at J, with 14 bases in the middle. In DNA form, the CDR3 reads TGTGCCAGCATCCCGGGGGGCGAGGGAAACACCATATATTTT. Its translation is CASIPGGEGNTIYF. Combining the CDR3 with reference TRBV28 and TRBJ1-3 gives the whole variable domain DVKVTQSSRYLVKRTGEKVFLECVQDMDHENMFWYRQDPGLGLRLIYFSYDVKMKEKGDIPEGYSVSREKKERFSLILESASTNQTSMYLCASIPGGEGNTIYFGEGSWLTVV.